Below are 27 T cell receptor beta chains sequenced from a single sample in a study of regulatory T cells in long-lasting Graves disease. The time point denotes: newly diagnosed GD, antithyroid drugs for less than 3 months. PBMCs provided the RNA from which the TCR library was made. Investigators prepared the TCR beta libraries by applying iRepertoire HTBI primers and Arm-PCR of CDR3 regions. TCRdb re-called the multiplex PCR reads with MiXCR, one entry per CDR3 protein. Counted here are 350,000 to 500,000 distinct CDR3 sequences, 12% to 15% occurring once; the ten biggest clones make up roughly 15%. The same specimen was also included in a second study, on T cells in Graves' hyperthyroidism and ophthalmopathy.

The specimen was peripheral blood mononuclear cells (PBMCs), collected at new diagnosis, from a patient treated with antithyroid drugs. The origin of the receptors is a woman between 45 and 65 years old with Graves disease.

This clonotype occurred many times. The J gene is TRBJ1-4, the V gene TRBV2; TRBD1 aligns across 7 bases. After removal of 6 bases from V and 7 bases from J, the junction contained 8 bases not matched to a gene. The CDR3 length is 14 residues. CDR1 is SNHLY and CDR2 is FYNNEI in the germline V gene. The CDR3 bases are TGTGCCAGCAGCGAACAGGGGTTTGGTGAAAAACTGTTTTTT. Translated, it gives CASSEQGFGEKLFF.

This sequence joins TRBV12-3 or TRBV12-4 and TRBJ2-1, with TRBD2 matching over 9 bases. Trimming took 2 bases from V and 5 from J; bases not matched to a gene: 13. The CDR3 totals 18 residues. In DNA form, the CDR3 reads TGTGCCAGCAGTTTATTTCGGGCGGGAGGGCCAACGGACAATGAGCAGTTCTTC. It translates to CASSLFRAGGPTDNEQFF.

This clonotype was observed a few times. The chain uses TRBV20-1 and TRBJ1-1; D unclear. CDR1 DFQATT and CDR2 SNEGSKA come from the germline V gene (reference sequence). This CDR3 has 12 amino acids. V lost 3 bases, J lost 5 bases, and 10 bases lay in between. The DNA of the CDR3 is TGCAGTGCTAGGTTGGAGTGGACTGAAGCTTTCTTT. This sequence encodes CSARLEWTEAFF.

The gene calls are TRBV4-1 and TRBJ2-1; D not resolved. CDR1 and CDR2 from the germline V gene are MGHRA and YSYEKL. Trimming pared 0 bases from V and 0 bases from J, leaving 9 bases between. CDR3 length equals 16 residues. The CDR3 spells CASSQDQAVSYNEQFF. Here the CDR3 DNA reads TGCGCCAGCAGCCAAGATCAGGCGGTCTCCTACAATGAGCAGTTCTTC.

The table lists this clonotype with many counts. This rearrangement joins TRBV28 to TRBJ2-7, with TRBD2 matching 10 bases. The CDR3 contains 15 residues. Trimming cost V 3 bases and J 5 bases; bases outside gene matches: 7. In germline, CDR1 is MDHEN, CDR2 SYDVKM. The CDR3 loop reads CASSLGGLAGDEQYF. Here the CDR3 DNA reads TGTGCCAGCAGTTTGGGGGGCCTAGCGGGAGACGAGCAGTACTTC.

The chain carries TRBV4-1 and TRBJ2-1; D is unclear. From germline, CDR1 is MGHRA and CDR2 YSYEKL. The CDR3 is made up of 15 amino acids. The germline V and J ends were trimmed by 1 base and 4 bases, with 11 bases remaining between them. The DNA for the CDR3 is TGCGCCAGCAGCCAAGGTTGGTCCCGGTACAATGAGCAGTTCTTC. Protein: CASSQGWSRYNEQFF.

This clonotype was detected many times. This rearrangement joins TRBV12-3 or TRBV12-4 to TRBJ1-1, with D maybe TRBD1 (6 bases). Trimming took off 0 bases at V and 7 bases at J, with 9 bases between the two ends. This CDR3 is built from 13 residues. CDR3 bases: TGTGCCAGCAGTTTAGCGCAACAGGGTGAAGCTTTCTTT. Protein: CASSLAQQGEAFF.

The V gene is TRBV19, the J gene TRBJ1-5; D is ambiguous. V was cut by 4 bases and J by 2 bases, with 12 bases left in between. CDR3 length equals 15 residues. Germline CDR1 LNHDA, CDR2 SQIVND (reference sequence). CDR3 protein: CASSTRNIGNQPQHF. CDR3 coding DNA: TGTGCCAGTAGTACTCGAAATATCGGCAATCAGCCCCAGCATTTT.

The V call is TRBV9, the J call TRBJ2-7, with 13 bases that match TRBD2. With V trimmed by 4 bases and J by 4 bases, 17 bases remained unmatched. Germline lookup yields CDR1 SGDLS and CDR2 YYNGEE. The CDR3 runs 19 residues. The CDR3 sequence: CASSPEGATSGGPIYEQYF. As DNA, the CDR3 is TGTGCCAGCAGCCCGGAGGGGGCGACTAGCGGGGGGCCCATTTACGAGCAGTACTTC. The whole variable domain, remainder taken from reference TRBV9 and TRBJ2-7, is DSGVTQTPKHLITATGQRVTLRCSPRSGDLSVYWYQQSLDQGLQFLIQYYNGEERAKGNILERFSAQQFPDLHSELNLSSLELGDSALYFCASSPEGATSGGPIYEQYFGPGTRLTVT.

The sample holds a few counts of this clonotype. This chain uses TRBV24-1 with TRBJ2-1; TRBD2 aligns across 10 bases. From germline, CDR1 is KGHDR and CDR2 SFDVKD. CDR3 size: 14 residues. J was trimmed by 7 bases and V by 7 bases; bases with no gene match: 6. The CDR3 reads CATSGTSAENEQFF. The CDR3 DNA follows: TGTGCCACCAGCGGGACTAGCGCCGAAAATGAGCAGTTCTTC.

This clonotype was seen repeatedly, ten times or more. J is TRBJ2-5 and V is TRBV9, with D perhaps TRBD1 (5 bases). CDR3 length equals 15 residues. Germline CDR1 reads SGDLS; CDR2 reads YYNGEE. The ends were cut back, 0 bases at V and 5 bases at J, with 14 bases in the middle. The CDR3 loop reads CASSVAQGSGETQYF. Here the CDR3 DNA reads TGTGCCAGCAGCGTAGCCCAGGGTTCCGGGGAGACCCAGTACTTC.

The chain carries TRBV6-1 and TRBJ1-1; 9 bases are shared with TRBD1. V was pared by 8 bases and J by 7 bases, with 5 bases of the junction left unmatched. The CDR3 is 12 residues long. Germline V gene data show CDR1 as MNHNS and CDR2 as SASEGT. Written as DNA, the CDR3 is TGTGCCAGCCAACAGGGGGCTGGTGAAGCTTTCTTT. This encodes CASQQGAGEAFF.

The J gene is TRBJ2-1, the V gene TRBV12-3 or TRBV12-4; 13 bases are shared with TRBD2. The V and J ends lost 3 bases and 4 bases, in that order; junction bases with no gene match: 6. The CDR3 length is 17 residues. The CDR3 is CASSLPGLAGTYNEQFF. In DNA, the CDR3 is TGTGCCAGCAGTTTGCCGGGACTAGCGGGAACTTACAATGAGCAGTTCTTC.

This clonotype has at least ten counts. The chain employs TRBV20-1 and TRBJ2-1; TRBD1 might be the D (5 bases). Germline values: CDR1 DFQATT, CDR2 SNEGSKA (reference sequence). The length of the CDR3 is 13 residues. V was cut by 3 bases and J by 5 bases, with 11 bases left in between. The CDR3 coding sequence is TGCAGTGCTAGGCAAGACAGTGACAATGAGCAGTTCTTC. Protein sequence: CSARQDSDNEQFF.

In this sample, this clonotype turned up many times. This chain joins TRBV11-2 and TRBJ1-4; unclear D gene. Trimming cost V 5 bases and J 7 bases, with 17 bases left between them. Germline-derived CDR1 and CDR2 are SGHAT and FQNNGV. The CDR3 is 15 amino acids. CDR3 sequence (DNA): TGTGCCAGCAGCGGGTTAGGTAAAGTGGGTGAAAAACTGTTTTTT. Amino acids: CASSGLGKVGEKLFF.

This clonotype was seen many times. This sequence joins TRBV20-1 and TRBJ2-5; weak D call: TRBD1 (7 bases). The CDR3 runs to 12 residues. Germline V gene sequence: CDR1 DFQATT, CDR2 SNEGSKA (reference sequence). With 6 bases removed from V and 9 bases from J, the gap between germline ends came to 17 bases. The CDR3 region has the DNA TGCAGTGCAAACAGGGGTGGGGAGGCCCAGTACTTC. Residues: CSANRGGEAQYF.

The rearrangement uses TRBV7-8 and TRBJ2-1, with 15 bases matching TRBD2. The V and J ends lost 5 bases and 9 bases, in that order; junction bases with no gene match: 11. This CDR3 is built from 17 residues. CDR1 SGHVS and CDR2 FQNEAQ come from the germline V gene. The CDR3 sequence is CASSPPWTSGRAGEQFF. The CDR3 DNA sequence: TGTGCCAGCAGCCCCCCCTGGACTAGCGGGAGGGCCGGTGAGCAGTTCTTC.

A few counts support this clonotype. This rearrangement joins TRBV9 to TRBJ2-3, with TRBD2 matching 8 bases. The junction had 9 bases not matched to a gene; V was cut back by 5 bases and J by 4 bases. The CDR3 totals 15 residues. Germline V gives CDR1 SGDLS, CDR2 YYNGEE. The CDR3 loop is CASSDREGVADTQYF. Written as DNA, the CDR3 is TGTGCCAGCAGTGATCGGGAGGGAGTAGCAGATACGCAGTATTTT.

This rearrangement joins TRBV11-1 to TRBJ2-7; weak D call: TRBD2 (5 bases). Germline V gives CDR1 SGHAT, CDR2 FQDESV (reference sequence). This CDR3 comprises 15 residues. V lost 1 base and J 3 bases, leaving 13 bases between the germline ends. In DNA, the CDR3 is TGTGCCAGCAGCTTAGATGTGGGAGAGTACTACGAGCAGTACTTC. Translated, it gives CASSLDVGEYYEQYF.

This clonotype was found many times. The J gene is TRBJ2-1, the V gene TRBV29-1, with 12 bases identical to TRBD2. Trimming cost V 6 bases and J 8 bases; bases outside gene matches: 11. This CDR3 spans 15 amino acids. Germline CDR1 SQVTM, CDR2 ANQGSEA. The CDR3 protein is CSVEETSGSLDEQFF. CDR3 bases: TGCAGCGTCGAGGAGACTAGCGGGAGTTTGGATGAGCAGTTCTTC.

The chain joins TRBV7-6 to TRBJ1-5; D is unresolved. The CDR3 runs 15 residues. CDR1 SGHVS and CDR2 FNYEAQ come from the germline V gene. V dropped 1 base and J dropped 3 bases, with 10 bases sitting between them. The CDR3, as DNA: TGTGCCAGCAGCTTAGTGTCAGGTGTCAATCAGCCCCAGCATTTT. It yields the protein CASSLVSGVNQPQHF.

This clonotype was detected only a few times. CDR3 residues: CASPTAGTRDQGANTGELFF. CDR3 coding DNA: TGTGCCAGCCCGACCGCCGGGACTAGAGATCAAGGCGCGAACACCGGGGAGCTGTTTTTT. The chain links TRBV6-1 to TRBJ2-2, with 8 nucleotides matching TRBD2. The CDR3 covers 20 residues. V shed 8 bases and J 0 bases; nucleotides not matched to a gene: 20. CDR1 is MNHNS and CDR2 is SASEGT in the germline V gene.

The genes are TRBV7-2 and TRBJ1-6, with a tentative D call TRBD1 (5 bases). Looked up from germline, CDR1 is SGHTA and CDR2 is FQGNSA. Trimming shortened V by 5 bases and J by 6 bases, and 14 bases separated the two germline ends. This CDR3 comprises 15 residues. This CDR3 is CASSRGGGGNSPLHF. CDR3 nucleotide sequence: TGTGCCAGCAGCCGAGGCGGGGGTGGTAATTCACCCCTCCACTTT.

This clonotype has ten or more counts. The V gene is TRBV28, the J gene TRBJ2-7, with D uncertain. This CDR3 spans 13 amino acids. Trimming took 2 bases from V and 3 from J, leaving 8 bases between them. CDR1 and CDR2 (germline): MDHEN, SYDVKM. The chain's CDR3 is CASSLTVYYEQYF. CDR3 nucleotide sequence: TGTGCCAGCAGTTTAACAGTCTACTACGAGCAGTACTTC. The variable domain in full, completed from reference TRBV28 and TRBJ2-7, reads DVKVTQSSRYLVKRTGEKVFLECVQDMDHENMFWYRQDPGLGLRLIYFSYDVKMKEKGDIPEGYSVSREKKERFSLILESASTNQTSMYLCASSLTVYYEQYFGPGTRLTVT.

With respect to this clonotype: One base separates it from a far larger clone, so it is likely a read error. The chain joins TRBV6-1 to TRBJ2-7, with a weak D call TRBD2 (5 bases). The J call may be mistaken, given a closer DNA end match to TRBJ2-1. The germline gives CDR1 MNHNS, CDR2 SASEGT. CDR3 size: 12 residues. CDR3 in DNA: TGTGCCAGCAGTGTGGGTCCGGGGGAGCAGTTCTTC. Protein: CASSVGPGEQFF.

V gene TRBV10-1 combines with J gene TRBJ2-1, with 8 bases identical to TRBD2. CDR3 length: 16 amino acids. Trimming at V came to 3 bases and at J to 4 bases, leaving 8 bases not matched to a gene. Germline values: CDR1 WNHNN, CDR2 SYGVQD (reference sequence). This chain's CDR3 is CASSEVSTSAYNEQFF. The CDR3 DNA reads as TGCGCCAGCAGTGAAGTCTCGACTAGCGCGTACAATGAGCAGTTCTTC.

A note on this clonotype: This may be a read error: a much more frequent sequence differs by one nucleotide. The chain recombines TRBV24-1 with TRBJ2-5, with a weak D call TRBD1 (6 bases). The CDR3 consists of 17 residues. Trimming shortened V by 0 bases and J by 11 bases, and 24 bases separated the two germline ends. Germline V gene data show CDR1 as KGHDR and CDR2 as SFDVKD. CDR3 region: CATSDLRSGTRVYEQYF. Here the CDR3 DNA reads TGTGCCACCAGTGATTTGCGTTCTGGGACACGGGTCTATGAGCAGTACTTC.